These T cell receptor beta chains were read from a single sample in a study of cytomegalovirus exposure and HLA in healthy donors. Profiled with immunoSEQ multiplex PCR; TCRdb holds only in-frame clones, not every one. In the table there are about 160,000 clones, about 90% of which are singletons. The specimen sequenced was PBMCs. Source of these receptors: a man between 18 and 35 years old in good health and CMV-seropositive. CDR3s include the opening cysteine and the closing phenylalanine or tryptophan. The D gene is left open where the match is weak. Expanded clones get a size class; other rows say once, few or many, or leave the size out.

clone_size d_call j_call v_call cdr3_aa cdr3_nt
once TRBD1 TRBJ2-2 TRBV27 CASTQGQGYGELFF TGTGCCAGCACCCAAGGACAGGGCTACGGGGAGCTGTTTTTT
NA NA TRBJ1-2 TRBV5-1 CASSLAGLPNGGYTF TGCGCCAGCAGCTTGGCCGGACTTCCCAACGGAGGCTACACCTTC
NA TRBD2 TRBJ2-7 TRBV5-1 CASSLSSGIGNEQYF TGCGCCAGCAGCTTATCTAGCGGGATCGGTAACGAGCAGTACTTC
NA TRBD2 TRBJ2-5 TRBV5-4 CASSLKLAEETQYF TGTGCCAGCAGCTTGAAACTAGCGGAAGAGACCCAGTACTTC
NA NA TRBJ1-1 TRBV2 CASSGQVPNTEAFF TGTGCCAGCAGTGGACAGGTGCCGAACACTGAAGCTTTCTTT
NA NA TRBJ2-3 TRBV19 CASSIGSRVHTDTQYF TGTGCCAGTAGTATAGGGTCCCGGGTCCACACAGATACGCAGTATTTT
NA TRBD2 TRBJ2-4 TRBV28 CASSLSWREGAKNIQYF TGTGCCAGCAGTTTGAGCTGGCGGGAGGGCGCCAAAAACATTCAGTACTTC
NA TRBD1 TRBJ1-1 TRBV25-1 CASSQQGVDTEAFF TGTGCCAGCAGTCAACAGGGGGTTGACACTGAAGCTTTCTTT
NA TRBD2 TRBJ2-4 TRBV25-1 CASIRLAGESENIQYF TGTGCCAGCATAAGACTAGCGGGAGAGTCCGAAAACATTCAGTACTTC
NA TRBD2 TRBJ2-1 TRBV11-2 CASSLGLAGNYNEQFF TGTGCCAGCAGCTTAGGTCTAGCGGGGAACTACAATGAGCAGTTCTTC
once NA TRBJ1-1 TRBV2 CASIRQANTEAFF TGTGCCAGCATTCGGCAGGCGAACACTGAAGCTTTCTTT
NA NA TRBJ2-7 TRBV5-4 CASRLRGGSYEQYF TGTGCCAGCAGACTAAGGGGGGGATCCTACGAGCAGTACTTC
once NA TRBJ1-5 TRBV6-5 CASSSGGWGKQPQHF TGTGCCAGCAGTTCCGGGGGTTGGGGTAAGCAGCCCCAGCATTTT
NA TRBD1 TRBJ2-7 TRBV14 CASSHRQGSYEQYF TGTGCCAGCAGCCACCGACAGGGCTCCTACGAGCAGTACTTC
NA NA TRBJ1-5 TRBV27 CASSRQGDQPQHF TGTGCCAGCAGTCGCCAGGGCGATCAGCCCCAGCATTTT
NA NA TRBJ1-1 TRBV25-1 CASSELGDSTEAFF TGTGCCAGCAGTGAATTGGGTGACAGCACTGAAGCTTTCTTT
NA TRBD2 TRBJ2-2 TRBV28 CASSLQGLAGNTGELFF TGTGCCAGCAGTTTACAGGGACTAGCGGGTAACACCGGGGAGCTGTTTTTT
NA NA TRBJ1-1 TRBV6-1 CASSELGLSNTEAFF TGTGCCAGCAGTGAACTGGGACTCTCCAACACTGAAGCTTTCTTT
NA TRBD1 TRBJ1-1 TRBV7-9 CASSLTGTSTEAFF TGTGCCAGCAGCTTGACAGGGACGTCCACTGAAGCTTTCTTT
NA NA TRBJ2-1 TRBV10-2 CASRPGTSSGEQFF TGCGCCAGCCGACCGGGTACTAGCTCAGGTGAGCAGTTCTTC
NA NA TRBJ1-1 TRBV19 CASSLGEGPEAFF TGTGCCAGTAGTCTAGGGGAGGGGCCTGAAGCTTTCTTT
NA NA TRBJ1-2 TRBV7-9 CASSDPGGPHGYTF TGTGCCAGCAGCGACCCAGGCGGGCCCCATGGCTACACCTTC
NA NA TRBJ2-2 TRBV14 CASSQDLSGELFF TGTGCCAGCAGCCAAGATCTATCGGGGGAGCTGTTTTTT
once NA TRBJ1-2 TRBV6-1 CASSEVGLGYTF TGTGCCAGCAGTGAAGTTGGGCTTGGCTACACCTTC
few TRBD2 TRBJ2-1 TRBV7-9 CASSRGLAEINEQFF TGTGCCAGCAGCCGGGGACTAGCGGAGATCAATGAGCAGTTCTTC
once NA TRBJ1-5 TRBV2 CASSPGRAGNQPQHF TGTGCCAGCAGTCCAGGGAGGGCGGGCAATCAGCCCCAGCATTTT
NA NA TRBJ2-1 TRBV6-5 CASSAGVGEQFF TGTGCCAGCAGTGCAGGGGTTGGTGAGCAGTTCTTC
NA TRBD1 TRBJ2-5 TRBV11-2 CASRIDRARGGQETQYF TGTGCCAGCAGAATAGACAGGGCTAGAGGGGGACAAGAGACCCAGTACTTC
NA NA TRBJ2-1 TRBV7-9 CASSLVPGNEQFF TGTGCCAGCAGCTTAGTTCCGGGGAACGAGCAGTTCTTC